This is a list of T cell receptor beta chains from one sample in a study of CD8+ T cells in alopecia areata. Produced via immunoSEQ multiplex PCR; TCRdb's table is partial and in-frame only. The sample lists 90,000 to 130,000 clones, less than 75% occurring once. This specimen consisted of CD8+ T cells sorted from blood, obtained at week 24, from a patient treated with tofacitinib. The source of these receptors is a human donor with alopecia areata. Each CDR3 is given with its conserved first and last residue. A D gene is named only where the DNA matches it firmly. Size tells how often a clone was seen (once, few, many) or the class of an expanded clone, and some rows leave it out.

.	.	TRBJ1-3	18	TRBV5-8	TGTGCCAGCAGCTCCTGGGCCGAAGAGGAGAGCTCTGGAAACACCATATATTTT	CASSSWAEEESSGNTIYF
.	TRBD1	TRBJ1-1	15	TRBV5-1	TGCGCCAGCAGCCACCGACAGGGGAAGGACACTGAAGCTTTCTTT	CASSHRQGKDTEAFF
.	.	TRBJ2-7	13	TRBV9	TGTGCCAGCAGCGTAGGCATCTCCTACGAGCAGTACTTC	CASSVGISYEQYF
.	TRBD1	TRBJ1-2	14	TRBV5-4	TGTGCCAGCAGCGTCGACAGGGGAAACTATGGCTACACCTTC	CASSVDRGNYGYTF
few	.	TRBJ1-1	17	TRBV7-8	TGTGCCAGCAGCCCTCAACTCGTGGGGGGCCGAATGACTGAAGCTTTCTTT	CASSPQLVGGRMTEAFF
few	TRBD1	TRBJ1-2	14	TRBV13	TGTGCCAGCAGCCCGGGGACAGGGAGCTATGGCTACACCTTC	CASSPGTGSYGYTF
once	TRBD1	TRBJ2-7	15	TRBV13	TGTGCCAGCAGCTCGGACAGGGAAACTACCTACGAGCAGTACTTC	CASSSDRETTYEQYF
few	TRBD1	TRBJ1-2	14	TRBV6-5	TGTGCCAGCAGTCTCGGGACAGGGTCTGGTGGCTACACCTTC	CASSLGTGSGGYTF
few	.	TRBJ2-5	12	TRBV13	TGTGCCGCCGGCGCAGATCAAGAGACCCAGTACTTC	CAAGADQETQYF
.	.	TRBJ2-3	14	TRBV5-1	TGCGCCAGCAGCTCGAGACAGGGCACAGATACGCAGTATTTT	CASSSRQGTDTQYF